The source of this TCR beta chain is a study of control samples from healthy donors and cancer patients. The protocol was immunoSEQ multiplex PCR, while the TCRdb copy is restricted to in-frame clones and leaves out a portion. This repertoire shows over 100,000 clones, 80% to 95% found once; its top ten account for roughly 2.7%. CDR3 length: 16 amino acids. Germline CDR1 is SGHKS and CDR2 is YYEKEE (reference sequence). The trim removed 2 bases at V and 6 bases at J, leaving 8 bases unmatched. Source material: blood. The genes are TRBV5-5 and TRBJ2-1, with 10 bases identical to TRBD2. The TCR sequence derives from a man in his forties in good health. CDR3 loop: CASSLKASGGGNEQFF. CDR3 nucleotide sequence: TGTGCCAGCAGCTTAAAGGCTAGCGGGGGTGGCAATGAGCAGTTCTTC.